The 28 T cell receptor beta chains below were found in one sample sequenced in a study of graft-versus-host responses after intestinal transplantation. Generated by immunoSEQ multiplex PCR, the TCRdb table keeps only in-frame clones and is missing some. The sample gives several thousand clones, 65% to 85% of which show up once; 10% is in the top ten. Grafts had their tissue processed, releasing intraepithelial and lamina propria lymphocytes. Sequenced material: ileum tissue, taken around 130 days after transplant. Every receptor here comes from a human patient who received an intestinal transplant, so some T cells may come from the graft donor.

A single count supports this clone. V is TRBV14 and J is TRBJ1-5, with D unresolved. This CDR3 comprises 17 residues. Germline V lookup: CDR1 SGHDN, CDR2 FVKESK. Between the trimmed V and J ends, which lost 4 bases and 0 bases, there was a span of 16 bases. CDR3 sequence: CASSRPAAGGSNQPQHF. CDR3 in DNA: TGTGCCAGCAGCCGGCCCGCGGCTGGCGGTAGCAATCAGCCCCAGCATTTT. The full variable domain, with the rest looked up from reference TRBV14 and TRBJ1-5, is EAGVTQFPSHSVIEKGQTVTLRCDPISGHDNLYWYRRVMGKEIKFLLHFVKESKQDESGMPNNRFLAERTGGTYSTLKVQPAELEDSGVYFCASSRPAAGGSNQPQHFGDGTRLSIL.

V gene TRBV5-1 combines with J gene TRBJ2-3; 12 bases fit TRBD2. The J segment lost 4 bases and the V segment lost 0 bases, leaving 9 bases of the junction unmatched. The CDR3 contains 18 residues. Germline CDR1 is SGHRS and CDR2 is YFSETQ. DNA for the CDR3: TGCGCCAGCAGCTTGGGGTCTAGCGGGGGGGCCGGATCAGATACGCAGTATTTT. This sequence encodes CASSLGSSGGAGSDTQYF.

The CDR3 reads CASSIGTSGTDTQYF. The CDR3 DNA sequence: TGTGCCAGTAGTATTGGGACTAGCGGCACAGATACGCAGTATTTT. The chain has TRBV19 and TRBJ2-3, with TRBD2 matching over 10 bases. This CDR3 contains 15 residues. Germline-derived CDR1 and CDR2 are LNHDA and SQIVND (reference sequence). With V trimmed by 3 bases and J by 1 base, 1 base remained unmatched.

The chain recombines TRBV19 with TRBJ2-7, with a possible D match to TRBD2 (5 bases). The CDR3 extends over 15 amino acids. The germline V and J ends were trimmed by 1 base and 4 bases, with 14 bases remaining between them. The germline V gene encodes CDR1 LNHDA and CDR2 SQIVND (reference sequence). The CDR3 coding sequence is TGTGCCAGTAGTATAGGGGGTGCGGGCGTATACGAGCAGTACTTC. Amino acids: CASSIGGAGVYEQYF.

CDR3 residues: CASSLVPRGGHIQYF. CDR3 bases: TGTGCCAGCAGCTTAGTGCCAAGGGGGGGACACATTCAGTACTTC. The chain combines TRBV11-2 with TRBJ2-4; tentatively, D is TRBD2 (7 bases). Germline V gene sequence: CDR1 SGHAT, CDR2 FQNNGV. V lost 1 base and J 8 bases, leaving 15 bases between the germline ends. This CDR3 comprises 15 residues.

The gene calls are TRBV5-4 and TRBJ2-1; D gene unclear. Trimming took off 4 bases at V and 8 bases at J, with 10 bases between the two ends. The germline gives CDR1 SGHNT, CDR2 YYREEE (reference sequence). The CDR3 extends over 12 amino acids. The CDR3 loop is CASSRLADEQFF. The CDR3 region has the DNA TGTGCCAGCAGCCGACTTGCCGATGAGCAGTTCTTC.

The chain joins TRBV15 to TRBJ1-5; no clear D gene. Trimming shortened V by 3 bases and J by 1 base, and 10 bases separated the two germline ends. Germline V CDR1 and CDR2: LNHNV, YYDKDF (reference sequence). The CDR3 covers 15 residues. CDR3 coding DNA: TGTGCCACCAGCAGGAAGGACTGGAGCAATCAGCCCCAGCATTTT. Its protein product is CATSRKDWSNQPQHF.

The chain carries TRBV21-1 and TRBJ2-5. TRBV21-1 is labeled a pseudogene. The CDR3 length is 12 residues. Written as DNA, the CDR3 is TGTGCCAGCAGCAAAGGGGGGGAGACCCAGTACTTC. It translates to CASSKGGETQYF.

This chain uses TRBV4-1 with TRBJ2-1; the D is unclear. Germline V gene data show CDR1 as MGHRA and CDR2 as YSYEKL. Deletions cut 3 bases from V and 6 bases from J, with 6 bases between. The CDR3 consists of 12 residues. The CDR3 sequence: CASSQGSNEQFF. CDR3 nucleotide sequence: TGCGCCAGCAGCCAGGGTAGCAATGAGCAGTTCTTC.

This clone was recorded only once. This chain joins TRBV11-3 and TRBJ2-7, with D perhaps assigned TRBD1 or TRBD2 (5 bases each). The CDR3 is made up of 16 amino acids. V was clipped by 4 bases and J by 0 bases, with 16 bases between them. Germline CDR1 SGHNT, CDR2 YENEEA. The CDR3 sequence: CASSSQEAPGSYEQYF. CDR3 nucleotides: TGTGCCAGCAGCTCACAGGAGGCCCCTGGCTCCTACGAGCAGTACTTC. The full variable domain, its missing parts supplied by reference TRBV11-3 and TRBJ2-7, is EAGVVQSPRYKIIEKKQPVAFWCNPISGHNTLYWYLQNLGQGPELLIRYENEEAVDDSQLPKDRFSAERLKGVDSTLKIQPAELGDSAVYLCASSSQEAPGSYEQYFGPGTRLTVT.

This clone occurred a few times. A far larger clone is one nucleotide away, so this likely arose from a read error. Other nucleotide sequences in the sample specify the same CDR3. V and J are TRBV6-1 and TRBJ2-2; weak D call: TRBD2 (5 bases). Per germline, CDR1 MNHNS and CDR2 SASEGT. This CDR3 region has 17 residues. The ends were cut back, 3 bases at V and 8 bases at J, with 22 bases in the middle. The CDR3 loop is CASSDYQVFWWTGELFF. In DNA form, the CDR3 reads TGTGCCAGCAGTGATTATCAGGTGTTTTGGTGGACTGGGGAGCTGTTTTTT.

The chain joins TRBV18 to TRBJ1-5; D perhaps matches TRBD1 (5 bases). The V gene lost 3 bases and the J gene lost 7 bases, with 16 bases spanning the gap. The CDR3 length is 15 residues. The germline V gene encodes CDR1 KGHSH and CDR2 LQKENI. The CDR3 loop reads CASSPGEGMGQPQHF. CDR3 sequence (DNA): TGTGCCAGCTCACCCGGGGAGGGGATGGGGCAGCCCCAGCATTTT.

This clone was detected once. This rearrangement joins TRBV7-6 to TRBJ2-5; D is unresolved. The CDR3 runs to 13 residues. Germline values: CDR1 SGHVS, CDR2 FNYEAQ. Trimming cost V 7 bases and J 2 bases, with 11 bases left between them. CDR3 sequence (DNA): TGTGCCAGCACGGCGTCCCGTCAAGAGACCCAGTACTTC. Its protein is CASTASRQETQYF.

V is TRBV7-2 and J is TRBJ1-6; D gene ambiguous. The V end was cut by 5 bases, the J end by 0 bases, with 17 bases between. The CDR3 has 18 amino acids. Germline loops: CDR1 SGHTA, CDR2 FQGNSA. The CDR3 spells CASSPAWVGSSYNSPLHF. CDR3 in DNA: TGTGCCAGCAGCCCAGCGTGGGTCGGTAGCTCCTATAATTCACCCCTCCACTTT.

V usage is TRBV19 and J usage is TRBJ1-2, with unresolved D. CDR3 length: 14 residues. The germline V gene has CDR1 LNHDA and CDR2 SQIVND (reference sequence). V was cut by 7 bases and J by 2 bases, with 14 bases left in between. CDR3 DNA: TGTGCCAGTACCCCCCAACCCGGGAACTATGGCTACACCTTC. It codes for CASTPQPGNYGYTF.

Of note for this clone: Other DNA sequences in the same sample also yield this CDR3. V is TRBV5-1 and J is TRBJ1-3; TRBD1 agrees at 7 bases. The J segment lost 0 bases and the V segment lost 0 bases, leaving 3 bases of the junction unmatched. The CDR3 loop spans 16 amino acids. Germline loops: CDR1 SGHRS, CDR2 YFSETQ. The CDR3 loop is CASSLGDSYSGNTIYF. DNA for the CDR3: TGCGCCAGCAGCTTGGGGGACAGCTACTCTGGAAACACCATATATTTT.

The rearrangement links TRBV27 to TRBJ1-5, with D tentatively TRBD1 (5 bases). Germline CDR1 and CDR2: MNHEY and SMNVEV (reference sequence). With 8 bases removed from V and 2 bases from J, the gap between germline ends came to 16 bases. CDR3 size: 15 residues. CDR3 region: CASGSGGRGNQPQHF. The CDR3 nucleotides are TGTGCCAGCGGGTCGGGGGGACGGGGCAATCAGCCCCAGCATTTT.

This rearrangement joins TRBV6-1 to TRBJ2-3; D remains ambiguous. Between the trimmed V and J ends, which lost 1 base and 5 bases, there was a span of 4 bases. The germline V gene encodes CDR1 MNHNS and CDR2 SASEGT. The CDR3 is 12 amino acids. The CDR3 DNA follows: TGTGCCAGCAGTGAAGAGGTAGATACGCAGTATTTT. Protein sequence: CASSEEVDTQYF.

Only one count was recorded for this clone. V gene TRBV6-5 combines with J gene TRBJ1-1; D not resolved. Trimming took off 4 bases at V and 4 bases at J, with 7 bases between the two ends. The CDR3 is 12 amino acids. Germline-derived CDR1 and CDR2 are MNHEY and SVGAGI. In DNA, the CDR3 is TGTGCCAGCAGTTCGCCAGGCACTGAAGCTTTCTTT. Protein product: CASSSPGTEAFF.

This chain links TRBV18 with TRBJ1-5, with D perhaps matching TRBD1 (6 bases). Germline V lookup: CDR1 KGHSH, CDR2 LQKENI. The length of the CDR3 is 15 residues. V gave up 6 bases and J gave up 0 bases, with 12 bases separating them. The CDR3, as DNA: TGTGCCAGCTCCCGCGGGGGCCGTAGCAATCAGCCCCAGCATTTT. Translating gives CASSRGGRSNQPQHF.

V is TRBV18 and J is TRBJ1-2; possible D gene TRBD1, 6 bases. V was clipped by 2 bases and J by 3 bases, with 16 bases between them. The length of the CDR3 is 16 residues. The germline V gene has CDR1 KGHSH and CDR2 LQKENI. The CDR3 loop reads CASSPRAGEGHYGYTF. CDR3 DNA: TGTGCCAGCTCACCAAGGGCAGGGGAAGGGCACTATGGCTACACCTTC.

The chain links TRBV5-1 to TRBJ2-7; D is unresolved. The CDR3 totals 10 residues. CDR1 is SGHRS, CDR2 YFSETQ, per germline. With 5 bases removed from V and 1 base from J, the gap between germline ends came to 1 base. The CDR3 spells CASRSYEQYF. CDR3 bases: TGCGCCAGCAGATCCTACGAGCAGTACTTC.

The chain is built from TRBV2 and TRBJ2-5, with 12 bases that match TRBD2. The CDR3 is 15 residues long. The germline V gene has CDR1 SNHLY and CDR2 FYNNEI. V lost 4 bases to trimming and J lost 4 bases; unmatched junction nucleotides: 4. The CDR3 region is CASSVALAGGETQYF. The CDR3 region has the DNA TGTGCCAGCAGTGTAGCACTAGCGGGGGGAGAGACCCAGTACTTC.

This clone was counted only a few times. The chain joins TRBV10-1 to TRBJ1-3; D is perhaps TRBD1 (6 bases). This CDR3 is built from 16 residues. Germline V gives CDR1 WNHNN, CDR2 SYGVQD (reference sequence). The V end lost 3 bases, the J end lost 1 base, and 13 bases lay between the germline ends. CDR3 residues: CASSEVQGTSGNTIYF. CDR3 nucleotides: TGCGCCAGCAGTGAAGTCCAGGGGACTTCTGGAAACACCATATATTTT.

The chain recombines TRBV5-1 with TRBJ1-1; D ambiguous. Per the germline V gene, CDR1 is SGHRS and CDR2 is YFSETQ. V was shortened by 0 bases and J by 0 bases, with 6 bases between the two germline ends. The CDR3 loop spans 14 amino acids. CDR3 DNA: TGCGCCAGCAGCTTGGGGACGATGAACACTGAAGCTTTCTTT. Its protein product is CASSLGTMNTEAFF.

V is TRBV29-1 and J is TRBJ1-5; TRBD1 is a possible D gene (5 bases). Trimming took off 0 bases at V and 7 bases at J, with 13 bases between the two ends. Germline CDR1 is SQVTM and CDR2 is ANQGSEA. CDR3 length equals 14 residues. The CDR3 nucleotides are TGCAGCGTTGAAGAAGGGCAGGGAGGGCAGCCCCAGCATTTT. Protein sequence: CSVEEGQGGQPQHF.

The V gene is TRBV6-1, the J gene TRBJ2-7, with 8 nucleotides matching TRBD2. V shed 3 bases and J 2 bases; nucleotides not matched to a gene: 3. The CDR3 sequence is 14 residues long. Germline assignment: CDR1 MNHNS and CDR2 SASEGT. The CDR3 here is CASSDWRGAYEQYF. The CDR3 coding sequence is TGTGCCAGCAGTGATTGGCGGGGGGCCTACGAGCAGTACTTC.

This clone was seen a handful of times. The chain joins TRBV5-1 to TRBJ1-5; 8 nucleotides align to TRBD1. The V gene end was trimmed by 3 bases and the J gene end by 7 bases; junction bases not matched to a gene: 6. Germline loops: CDR1 SGHRS, CDR2 YFSETQ. The CDR3 is 14 residues long. This chain's CDR3 is CASSSGQARQPQHF. The CDR3 region has the DNA TGCGCCAGCAGCTCGGGACAGGCTCGGCAGCCCCAGCATTTT.